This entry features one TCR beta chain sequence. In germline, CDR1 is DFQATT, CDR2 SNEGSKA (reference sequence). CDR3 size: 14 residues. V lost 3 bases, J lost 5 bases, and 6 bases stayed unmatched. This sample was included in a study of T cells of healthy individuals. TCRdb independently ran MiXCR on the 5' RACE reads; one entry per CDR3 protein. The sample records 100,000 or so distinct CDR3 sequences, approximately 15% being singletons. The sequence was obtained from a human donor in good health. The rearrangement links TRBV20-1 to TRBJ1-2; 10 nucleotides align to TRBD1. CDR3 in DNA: TGCAGTGCTAGCCGGGACAGGGGACTATATGGCTACACCTTC. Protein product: CSASRDRGLYGYTF.